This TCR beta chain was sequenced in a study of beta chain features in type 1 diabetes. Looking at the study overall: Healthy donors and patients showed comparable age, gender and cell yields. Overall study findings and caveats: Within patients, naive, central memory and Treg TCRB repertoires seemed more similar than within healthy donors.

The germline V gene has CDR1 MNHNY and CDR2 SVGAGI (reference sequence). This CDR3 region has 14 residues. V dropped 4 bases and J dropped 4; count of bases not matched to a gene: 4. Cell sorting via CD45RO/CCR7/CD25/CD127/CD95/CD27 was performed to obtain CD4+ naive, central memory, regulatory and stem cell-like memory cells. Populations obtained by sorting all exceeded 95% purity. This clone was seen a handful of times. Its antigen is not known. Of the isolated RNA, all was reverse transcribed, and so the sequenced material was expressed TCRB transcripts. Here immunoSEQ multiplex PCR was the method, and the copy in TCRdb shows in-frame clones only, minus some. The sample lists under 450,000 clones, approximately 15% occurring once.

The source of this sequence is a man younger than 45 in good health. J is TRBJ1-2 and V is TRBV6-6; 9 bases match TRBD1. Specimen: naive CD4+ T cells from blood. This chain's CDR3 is CASSSGQGSYGYTF. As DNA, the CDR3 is TGTGCCAGCAGTTCAGGACAGGGGAGCTATGGCTACACCTTC.